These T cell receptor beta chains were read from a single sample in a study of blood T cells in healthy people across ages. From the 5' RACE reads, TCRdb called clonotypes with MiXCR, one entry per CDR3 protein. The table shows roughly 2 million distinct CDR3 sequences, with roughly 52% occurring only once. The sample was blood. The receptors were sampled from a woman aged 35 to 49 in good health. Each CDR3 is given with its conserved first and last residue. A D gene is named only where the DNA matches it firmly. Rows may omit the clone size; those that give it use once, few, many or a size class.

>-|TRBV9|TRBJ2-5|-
CASRSSRHPVVATQYF
TGTGCCAGCAGGAGTTCTCGGCACCCGGTTGTAGCGACCCAGTACTTC
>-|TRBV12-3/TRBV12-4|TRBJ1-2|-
CASSSRTDYGYTF
TGTGCCAGCAGTTCCAGGACAGACTATGGCTACACCTTC
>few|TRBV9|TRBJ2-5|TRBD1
CASSVETGGGRETQYF
TGTGCCAGCAGCGTAGAAACAGGGGGAGGACGGGAGACCCAGTACTTC
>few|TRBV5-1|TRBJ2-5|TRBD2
CASSLRSPSGGRETQYF
TGCGCCAGCAGCTTGAGGTCGCCTAGCGGGGGAAGAGAGACCCAGTACTTC
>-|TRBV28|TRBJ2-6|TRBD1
CASRGQVNVLTF
TGTGCCAGCCGAGGACAGGTCAACGTCCTGACTTTC
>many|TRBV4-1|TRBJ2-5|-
CASSQEGRWAETQYF
TGCGCCAGCAGCCAAGAAGGCCGCTGGGCGGAGACCCAGTACTTC
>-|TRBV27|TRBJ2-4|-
CASRSYARLAKNIQYF
TGTGCCAGCAGATCCTATGCAAGATTAGCCAAAAACATTCAGTACTTC
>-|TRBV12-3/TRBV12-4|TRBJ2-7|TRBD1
CASRWGQGDLYF
TGTGCCAGCAGATGGGGACAGGGCGATCTGTACTTC
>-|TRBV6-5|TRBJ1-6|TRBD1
CASSPSTGGGSPLHF
TGTGCCAGCAGTCCCTCGACAGGGGGTGGGTCACCCCTCCACTTT
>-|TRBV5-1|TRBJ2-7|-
CASSSSLEQYF
TGCGCCAGCAGCTCCTCTCTCGAGCAGTACTTC
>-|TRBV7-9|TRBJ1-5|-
CASSREGRSNQPQHF
TGTGCCAGCAGCCGGGAGGGACGGTCCAATCAGCCCCAGCATTTT
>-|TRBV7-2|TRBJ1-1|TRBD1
CASSLGTGNAFF
TGTGCCAGCAGCTTGGGGACAGGGAATGCTTTCTTT
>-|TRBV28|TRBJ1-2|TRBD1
CASSVPQGAGGYTF
TGTGCCAGCAGTGTACCACAGGGGGCGGGCGGCTACACCTTC
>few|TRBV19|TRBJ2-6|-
CASNVMGSGANVLTF
TGTGCCAGTAATGTTATGGGCTCTGGGGCCAACGTCCTGACTTTC
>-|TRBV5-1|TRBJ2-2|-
CASSLTTKLNTGELFF
TGCGCCAGCAGCTTGACAACAAAGTTGAACACCGGGGAGCTGTTTTTT
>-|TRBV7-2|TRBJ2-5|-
CASSVTPAVEQYF
TGTGCCAGCAGCGTGACTCCCGCCGTTGAGCAGTACTTC